What follows is one TCR beta chain and its context. The entry originates in a study of blood T cell repertoires in COVID-19. On the study more broadly: Collection of acute and convalescent COVID-19 samples took place in the United States, Italy and Spain. From T cells, B-cell-depleted T cells, or PBMCs came the material, which was cDNA or gDNA.

V dropped 0 bases and J dropped 8 bases, with 9 bases sitting between them. This CDR3 has 13 amino acids. Germline V gene sequence: CDR1 MNHEY, CDR2 SVGEGT. The data were produced by immunoSEQ multiplex PCR, yet TCRdb's version contains in-frame clones alone and is incomplete. This sample yields 250,000 to 350,000 clones, of which 86% are seen a single time; 2.5% to 3.5% belongs to the top ten. The specimen was peripheral blood. This clonotype was sampled from a woman between 25 and 40 years old with active or convalescent COVID-19. This chain uses TRBV6-2 or TRBV6-3 with TRBJ2-3; TRBD1 is a possible D gene (6 bases). The DNA of the CDR3 is TGTGCCAGCAGTTACTCGAGACAGGTTACGCAGTATTTT. It yields the protein CASSYSRQVTQYF.